This TCR beta chain was sequenced for a study of T cells after yellow fever vaccination. This clonotype was detected ten times or more. This CDR3 has 14 residues. Germline trimming cut 4 bases from V and 5 bases from J; bases unmatched to any gene: 6. In germline, CDR1 is SGHNT, CDR2 YYREEE (reference sequence). One entry per CDR3 protein results from TCRdb running MiXCR on the 5' RACE reads. The sample consists of 35,000 to 55,000 distinct CDR3 sequences, around 6.5% of them appearing once. The receptor's source is a man aged 25-45 years who received the YFV17D yellow fever vaccine. This chain uses TRBV5-4 with TRBJ1-2, with 9 nucleotides matching TRBD1. Material: PBMCs, either bulk or a sorted T-cell subset (CD4+, CD8+, memory, or dextramer-sorted; not recorded which), obtained 45 days after the yellow fever booster vaccination. CDR3: CASSRTGELYGYTF. CDR3 nucleotides: TGTGCCAGCAGCAGGACAGGGGAACTATATGGCTACACCTTC.